One and the same sample provided the 16 T cell receptor beta chains below, sequenced in a study of T cells in localized non-small cell lung cancer. Only in-frame clones appear in the TCRdb table, and some are missing; sequencing was by immunoSEQ multiplex PCR. The profile shows 5,000 to 7,000 clones, approximately 20% of them singletons. The source was lung tumor tissue, collected before any cancer treatment. The receptors were sampled from a female donor over 55 with stage I lung adenocarcinoma.

The V and J genes are TRBV11-3 and TRBJ2-7; D not certain. Germline-derived CDR1 and CDR2 are SGHNT and YENEEA. Deletions cut 2 bases from V and 0 bases from J, with 11 bases between. The CDR3 loop spans 15 amino acids. CDR3 in DNA: TGTGCCAGCAGCTTACAGTTCCACATCTCCTACGAGCAGTACTTC. Encoded protein: CASSLQFHISYEQYF.

This clone is a singleton in its sample. The CDR3 DNA is TGCAGCGTGTGGACAGGGCCCTACGAGCAGTACTTC. This translates into CSVWTGPYEQYF. This chain joins TRBV29-1 and TRBJ2-7; 8 bases are shared with TRBD1. There are 12 residues in the CDR3. The V and J ends lost 6 bases and 2 bases, in that order; junction bases with no gene match: 3. CDR1 SQVTM and CDR2 ANQGSEA come from the germline V gene.

This chain joins TRBV9 and TRBJ1-4, with D hard to call. Germline CDR1 and CDR2: SGDLS and YYNGEE. V gave up 5 bases and J gave up 5 bases, with 13 bases separating them. The CDR3 is made up of 14 amino acids. The CDR3 nucleotides are TGTGCCAGCAGTGAACAGACGCGGAATGAAAAACTGTTTTTT. This encodes CASSEQTRNEKLFF.

This clone has only a few counts. The chain has TRBV6-8 and TRBJ1-5; a weak D match, TRBD1 (5 bases). Trimming shortened V by 10 bases and J by 1 base, and 14 bases separated the two germline ends. CDR3 length: 14 amino acids. Per the germline V gene, CDR1 is MNHGY and CDR2 is SAAAGT. The DNA for the CDR3 is TGTGCCATCAGGGATCCCCGAAGCAATCAGCCCCAGCATTTT. It is translated as CAIRDPRSNQPQHF.

The V and J genes are TRBV28 and TRBJ2-5; no clear D. Trimming left V 5 bases short and J 5 bases short, with 18 bases between. The germline V gene has CDR1 MDHEN and CDR2 SYDVKM. This CDR3 spans 15 amino acids. The CDR3 DNA sequence: TGTGCCAGCAGTCCGCCTTCAGGTCCCCGGGAGACCCAGTACTTC. This encodes CASSPPSGPRETQYF.

This clone came up a few times. The chain combines TRBV19 with TRBJ2-7; 9 bases map to TRBD1. After removal of 3 bases from V and 11 bases from J, the junction contained 8 bases not matched to a gene. Germline lookup yields CDR1 LNHDA and CDR2 SQIVND (reference sequence). The CDR3 sequence is 13 residues long. CDR3 in amino acids: CASSIVGGDREYF. CDR3 bases: TGTGCCAGTAGTATCGTGGGAGGGGACAGGGAGTACTTC. The full variable domain, with the rest looked up from reference TRBV19 and TRBJ2-7, is DGGITQSPKYLFRKEGQNVTLSCEQNLNHDAMYWYRQDPGQGLRLIYYSQIVNDFQKGDIAEGYSVSREKKESFPLTVTSAQKNPTAFYLCASSIVGGDREYFGPGTRLTVT.

The chain is built from TRBV19 and TRBJ1-3; D remains ambiguous. The length of the CDR3 is 14 residues. Germline values: CDR1 LNHDA, CDR2 SQIVND (reference sequence). V was cut by 6 bases and J by 0 bases, with 9 bases left in between. CDR3 nucleotides: TGTGCCAGTAGGGGCCCCGACTCTGGAAACACCATATATTTT. Translated: CASRGPDSGNTIYF.

The rearrangement links TRBV19 to TRBJ2-2; weak D call: TRBD2 (6 bases). CDR3 length: 13 amino acids. V lost 10 bases and J lost 6, with 15 bases in between. The germline gives CDR1 LNHDA, CDR2 SQIVND (reference sequence). In DNA, the CDR3 is TGTGCCACCAGGAGGGTAGGGGCCGGGGAGCTGTTTTTT. Its protein product is CATRRVGAGELFF.

This clone has a handful of counts. V gene TRBV11-3 combines with J gene TRBJ2-1; 12 bases match TRBD2. Germline V gives CDR1 SGHNT, CDR2 YENEEA. This CDR3 spans 14 amino acids. Trimming cost V 0 bases and J 10 bases; bases outside gene matches: 1. The CDR3 spells CASSLDGLAGEQFF. The CDR3, as DNA: TGTGCCAGCAGCTTAGACGGACTAGCGGGGGAGCAGTTCTTC.

This clone has more than one count but fewer than ten. The chain joins TRBV6-8 to TRBJ1-5; 11 bases line up with TRBD1. Germline-derived CDR1 and CDR2 are MNHGY and SAAAGT. Trimming at V came to 0 bases and at J to 0 bases, leaving 13 bases not matched to a gene. The CDR3 extends over 21 amino acids. The CDR3, as DNA: TGTGCCAGCAGTTACTCGAGTATTTGGGGACAGGGGGTCTATAGCAATCAGCCCCAGCATTTT. This gives the protein CASSYSSIWGQGVYSNQPQHF.

This clone was seen more than once but under ten times. The rearrangement uses TRBV6-8 and TRBJ2-5; D is uncertain. The V and J ends lost 5 bases and 4 bases respectively, with 8 bases between them. The CDR3 covers 12 residues. CDR1 and CDR2 from the germline V gene are MNHGY and SAAAGT. The CDR3, as DNA: TGTGCCAGCAGTAAATCAGGAGAGACCCAGTACTTC. Protein: CASSKSGETQYF.

The chain's CDR3 is CARSLARHNYGYTF. The CDR3 nucleotides read TGTGCCAGAAGCTTGGCTAGACATAACTATGGCTACACCTTC. V usage is TRBV5-3 and J usage is TRBJ1-2; D is undetermined. TRBV5-3 has ORF status, its function being uncertain. The CDR3 is made up of 14 amino acids. V lost 0 bases and J 1 base, leaving 7 bases between the germline ends.

The genes are TRBV10-2 and TRBJ2-2, with 7 bases lining up with TRBD2. From germline, CDR1 is WSHSY and CDR2 SAAADI. CDR3 length: 13 residues. V lost 9 bases and J lost 0; bases outside the gene matches: 1. This CDR3 is CARAGANTGELFF. The CDR3 bases are TGCGCCAGGGCGGGGGCGAACACCGGGGAGCTGTTTTTT.

This sequence joins TRBV5-1 and TRBJ1-1; D remains unclear. The germline V gene encodes CDR1 SGHRS and CDR2 YFSETQ. The CDR3 has 14 residues. V was pared by 0 bases and J by 1 base, with 7 bases between. CDR3 amino acids: CASSLGQPNTEAFF. For the CDR3, the DNA is TGCGCCAGCAGCTTGGGGCAACCGAACACTGAAGCTTTCTTT. The entire variable domain, with the rest obtained from reference TRBV5-1 and TRBJ1-1, is as follows: KAGVTQTPRYLIKTRGQQVTLSCSPISGHRSVSWYQQTPGQGLQFLFEYFSETQRNKGNFPGRFSGRQFSNSRSEMNVSTLELGDSALYLCASSLGQPNTEAFFGQGTRLTVV.

This clone occurred a few times. The CDR3 bases are TGTGCCAGCAGTGAGGGGCCCAACACTGAAGCTTTCTTT. Protein product: CASSEGPNTEAFF. V usage is TRBV6-8 and J usage is TRBJ1-1, with D possibly being TRBD1 (5 bases). The CDR3 covers 13 residues. V was cut by 5 bases and J by 2 bases, with 9 bases left in between. Looked up from germline, CDR1 is MNHGY and CDR2 is SAAAGT.

J is TRBJ2-2 and V is TRBV9, with 9 bases matching TRBD1. In germline, CDR1 is SGDLS, CDR2 YYNGEE. The CDR3 totals 15 residues. The ends lost 4 bases at V and 5 bases at J; junction bases unmatched: 6. The CDR3 nucleotides are TGTGCCAGCAGCCACCGGGACAGGGTGACCGGGGAGCTGTTTTTT. Encoded protein: CASSHRDRVTGELFF.